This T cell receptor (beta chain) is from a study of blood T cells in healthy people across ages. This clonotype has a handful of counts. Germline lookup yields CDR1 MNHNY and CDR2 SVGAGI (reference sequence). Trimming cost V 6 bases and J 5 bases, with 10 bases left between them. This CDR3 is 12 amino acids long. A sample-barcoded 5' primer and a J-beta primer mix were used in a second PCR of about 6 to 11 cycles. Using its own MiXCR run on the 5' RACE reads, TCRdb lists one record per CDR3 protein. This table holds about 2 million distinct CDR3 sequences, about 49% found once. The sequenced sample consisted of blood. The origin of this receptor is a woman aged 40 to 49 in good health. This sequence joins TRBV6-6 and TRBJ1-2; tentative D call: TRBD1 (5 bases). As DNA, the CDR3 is TGTGCCAGCAGGATAGGGGATTATGGCTACACCTTC. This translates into CASRIGDYGYTF.